This TCR beta chain appears in the sequencing data of a study of blood T cell repertoires in COVID-19. Across the study: Researchers got acute and convalescent COVID-19 samples from the United States, Italy and Spain. PBMCs, B-cell-depleted T cells, or T cells provided the cDNA or gDNA that made up the material.

The V gene end was trimmed by 0 bases and the J gene end by 6 bases; junction bases not matched to a gene: 8. Germline CDR1 reads SGHRS; CDR2 reads YFSETQ. The CDR3 totals 16 residues. In the authors' workflow: Cell counts per sample came from amplifying reference gene primers. TCRdb's copy holds only in-frame clones and misses some; the assay was immunoSEQ multiplex PCR. From that table come the V and J calls and clone size; the DNA was used to work out D and trimming. In the table there are around 140,000 clones, 80% of which are singletons. The receptor was derived from a man aged 70-80 years who had recovered from COVID-19. The sample was peripheral blood. The chain employs TRBV5-1 and TRBJ2-7; 11 bases match TRBD2. The chain's CDR3 is CASSLDLLAGGSEQYF. CDR3 nucleotides: TGCGCCAGCAGCTTGGACCTTCTAGCGGGAGGCAGCGAGCAGTACTTC.